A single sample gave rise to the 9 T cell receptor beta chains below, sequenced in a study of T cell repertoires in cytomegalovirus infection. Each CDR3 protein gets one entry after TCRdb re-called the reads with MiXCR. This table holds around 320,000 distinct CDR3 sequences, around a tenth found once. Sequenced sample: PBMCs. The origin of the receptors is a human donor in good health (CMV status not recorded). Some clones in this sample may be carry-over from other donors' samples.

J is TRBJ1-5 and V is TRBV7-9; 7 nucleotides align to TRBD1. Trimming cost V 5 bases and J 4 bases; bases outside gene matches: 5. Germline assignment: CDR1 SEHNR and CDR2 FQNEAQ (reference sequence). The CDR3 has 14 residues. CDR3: CASSAGTANQPQHF. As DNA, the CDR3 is TGTGCCAGCAGCGCCGGGACAGCAAATCAGCCCCAGCATTTT.

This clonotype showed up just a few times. CDR3 amino acids: CASSTPDNGYGYTF. The CDR3 DNA follows: TGTGCCAGCAGCACCCCGGACAACGGCTATGGCTACACCTTC. This chain links TRBV6-1 with TRBJ1-2, with D perhaps matching TRBD1 (5 bases). The CDR3 contains 14 residues. The V gene lost 6 bases and the J gene lost 4 bases, with 15 bases spanning the gap. CDR1 and CDR2 from the germline V gene are MNHNS and SASEGT.

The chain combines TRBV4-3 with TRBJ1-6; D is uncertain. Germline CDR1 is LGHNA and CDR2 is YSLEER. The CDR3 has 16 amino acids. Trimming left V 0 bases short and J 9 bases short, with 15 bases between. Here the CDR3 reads CASSQEPGMNGSPLHF. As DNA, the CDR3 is TGCGCCAGCAGCCAAGAACCCGGGATGAATGGTTCACCCCTCCACTTT.

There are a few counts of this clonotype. The CDR3 here is CASSQGWTGGNQPQHF. The CDR3, as DNA: TGTGCCAGCAGCCAAGGATGGACAGGAGGTAATCAGCCCCAGCATTTT. The V call is TRBV4-2, the J call TRBJ1-5; 7 bases align to TRBD1. Germline V gene data show CDR1 as LGHNA and CDR2 as YNFKEQ. Trimming at V came to 1 base and at J to 4 bases, leaving 7 bases not matched to a gene. This CDR3 has 16 amino acids.

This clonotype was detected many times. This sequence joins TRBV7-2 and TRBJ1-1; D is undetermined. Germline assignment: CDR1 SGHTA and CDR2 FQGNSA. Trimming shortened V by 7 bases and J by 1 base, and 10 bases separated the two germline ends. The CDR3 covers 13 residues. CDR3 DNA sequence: TGTGCCAGCACGTACTCAAGGAACACTGAAGCTTTCTTT. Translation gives CASTYSRNTEAFF.

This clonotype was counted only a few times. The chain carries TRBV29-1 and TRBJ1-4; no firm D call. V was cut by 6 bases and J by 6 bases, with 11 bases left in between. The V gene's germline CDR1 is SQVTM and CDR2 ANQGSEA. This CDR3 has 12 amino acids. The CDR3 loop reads CSVQGRDEKLFF. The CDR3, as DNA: TGCAGCGTGCAAGGACGAGATGAAAAACTGTTTTTT. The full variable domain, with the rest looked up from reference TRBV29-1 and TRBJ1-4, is SAVISQKPSRDICQRGTSLTIQCQVDSQVTMMFWYRQQPGQSLTLIATANQGSEATYESGFVIDKFPISRPNLTFSTLTVSNMSPEDSSIYLCSVQGRDEKLFFGSGTQLSVL.

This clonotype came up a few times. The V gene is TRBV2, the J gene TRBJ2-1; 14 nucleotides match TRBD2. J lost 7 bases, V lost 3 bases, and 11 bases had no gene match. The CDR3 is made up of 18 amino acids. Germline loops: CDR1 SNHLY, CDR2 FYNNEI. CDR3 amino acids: CASSEGLAGVVGKNEQFF. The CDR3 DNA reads TGTGCCAGCAGTGAGGGACTAGCGGGAGTAGTGGGGAAGAATGAGCAGTTCTTC.

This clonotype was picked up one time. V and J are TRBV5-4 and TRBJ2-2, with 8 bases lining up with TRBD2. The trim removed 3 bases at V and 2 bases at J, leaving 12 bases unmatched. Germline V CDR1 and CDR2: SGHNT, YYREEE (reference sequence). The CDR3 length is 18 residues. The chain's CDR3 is CASSYPGGPGLNTGELFF. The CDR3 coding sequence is TGTGCCAGCAGCTATCCGGGGGGGCCCGGGTTAAACACCGGGGAGCTGTTTTTT.

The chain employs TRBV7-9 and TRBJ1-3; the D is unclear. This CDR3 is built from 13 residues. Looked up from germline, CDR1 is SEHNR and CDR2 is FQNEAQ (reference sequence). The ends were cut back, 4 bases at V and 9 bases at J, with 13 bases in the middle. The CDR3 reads CASSSSSETTIYF. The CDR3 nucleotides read TGTGCCAGCAGCTCGAGTTCGGAAACCACCATATATTTT.